This T cell receptor beta chain was sequenced for a study of post-analysis software for immune sequencing data. Study in general: The patients showed relapsing-remitting, secondary progressive and progressive-relapsing multiple sclerosis courses.

General study results and limits: Four to six TRBV segments appeared more often in patients than in controls, and TRBV5-6, TRBV5-1 and TRBV20-1 were among these. Multiple sclerosis patients had significantly lower normalized Chao1 diversity than controls. Under the F measure, samples that were prepared in one batch clustered strongly together.

TCR beta libraries were prepared from cDNA with unique molecular identifiers. TCRdb passed the PCR reads through MiXCR, listing each CDR3 protein once. Here the sample spans 550,000 to 700,000 distinct CDR3 sequences, roughly 45% being singletons. This CDR3 has 14 amino acids. Germline loops: CDR1 LGHDT, CDR2 YNNKEL (reference sequence). V lost 4 bases to trimming and J lost 1 base, with 10 bases between them. With respect to this clonotype: The antigen is not known.

The clonotype originates from a girl between 5 and 17 years old with multiple sclerosis. J is TRBJ1-1 and V is TRBV3-1; D uncertain. The sample comprised blood. The CDR3 sequence is CASSPSAENTEAFF. The CDR3 DNA reads TGTGCCAGCAGCCCCTCGGCGGAGAACACTGAAGCTTTCTTT.